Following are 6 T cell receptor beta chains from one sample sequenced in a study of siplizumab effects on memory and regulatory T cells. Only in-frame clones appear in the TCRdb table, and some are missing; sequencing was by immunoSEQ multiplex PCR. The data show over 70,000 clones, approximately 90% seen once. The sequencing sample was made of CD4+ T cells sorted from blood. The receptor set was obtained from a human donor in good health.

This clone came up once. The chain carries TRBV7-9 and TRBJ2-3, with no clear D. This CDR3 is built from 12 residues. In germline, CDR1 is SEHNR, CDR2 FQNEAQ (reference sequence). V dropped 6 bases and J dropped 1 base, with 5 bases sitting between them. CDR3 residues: CASSAGTDTQYF. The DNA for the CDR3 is TGTGCCAGCAGTGCGGGCACAGATACGCAGTATTTT.

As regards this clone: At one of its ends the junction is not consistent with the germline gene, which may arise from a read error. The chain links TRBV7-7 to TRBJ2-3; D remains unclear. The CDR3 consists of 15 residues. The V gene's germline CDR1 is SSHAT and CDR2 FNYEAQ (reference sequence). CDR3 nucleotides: TGTGCTAGCAGCTTAGGCGCGCGTGGCACAGATACGCAGTATTTT. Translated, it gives CASSLGARGTDTQYF.

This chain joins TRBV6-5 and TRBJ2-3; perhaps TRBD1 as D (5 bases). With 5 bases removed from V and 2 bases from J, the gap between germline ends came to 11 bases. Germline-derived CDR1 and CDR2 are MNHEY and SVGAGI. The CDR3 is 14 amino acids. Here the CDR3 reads CASSDRLVTDTQYF. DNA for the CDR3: TGTGCCAGCAGTGACAGACTGGTCACAGATACGCAGTATTTT.

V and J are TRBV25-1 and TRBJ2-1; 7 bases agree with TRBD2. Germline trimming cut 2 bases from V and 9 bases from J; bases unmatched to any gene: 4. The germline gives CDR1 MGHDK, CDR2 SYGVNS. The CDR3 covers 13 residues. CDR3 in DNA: TGTGCCAGCAGTGAACGGACTAGAAGTGAGCAGTTCTTC. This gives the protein CASSERTRSEQFF. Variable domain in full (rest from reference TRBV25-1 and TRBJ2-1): EADIYQTPRYLVIGTGKKITLECSQTMGHDKMYWYQQDPGMELHLIHYSYGVNSTEKGDLSSESTVSRIRTEHFPLTLESARPSHTSQYLCASSERTRSEQFFGPGTRLTVL.

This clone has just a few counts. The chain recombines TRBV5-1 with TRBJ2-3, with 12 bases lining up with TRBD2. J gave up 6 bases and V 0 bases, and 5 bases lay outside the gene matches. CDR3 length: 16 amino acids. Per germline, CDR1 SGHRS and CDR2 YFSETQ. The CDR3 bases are TGCGCCAGCAGCTTGGGACTAGCGGGAGACCTGGATACGCAGTATTTT. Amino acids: CASSLGLAGDLDTQYF.

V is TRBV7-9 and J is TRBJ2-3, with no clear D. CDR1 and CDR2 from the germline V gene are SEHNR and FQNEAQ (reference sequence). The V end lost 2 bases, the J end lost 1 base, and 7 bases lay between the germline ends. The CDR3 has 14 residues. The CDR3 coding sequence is TGTGCCAGCAGCTTATCGGCAGGCACAGATACGCAGTATTTT. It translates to CASSLSAGTDTQYF.